These T cell receptor beta chains were read from a single sample in a study of blood T cell repertoires in COVID-19. The repertoire was sequenced with immunoSEQ multiplex PCR; TCRdb's copy has only in-frame clones and lacks some. Among about 310,000 clones listed, 75% to 90% were seen once. The specimen was PBMCs or T cells enriched from blood (not recorded which). These receptors came from a woman between 40 and 50 years old who had recovered from COVID-19. CDR3s include the opening cysteine and the closing phenylalanine or tryptophan. D genes are given only for firm matches. Rows give clone size only sometimes, using once, few, many, or a class for an expanded clone.

CDR3	DNA	J	V	D	size
CASSSHGKREFIDGELFF	TGTGCCAGCAGTTCCCACGGGAAGCGGGAGTTTATCGACGGGGAGCTGTTTTTT	TRBJ2-2	TRBV6-4	TRBD2	-
CASSPTGAPNTEAFF	TGTGCCAGCAGTCCCACAGGGGCGCCGAACACTGAAGCTTTCTTT	TRBJ1-1	TRBV6-4	TRBD1	-
CASSPRGYEQYF	TGTGCCAGCAGCCCTAGGGGGTACGAGCAGTACTTC	TRBJ2-7	TRBV3-1/TRBV3-2	-	-
CASRIRQGHYEQYF	TGTGCCAGCAGAATCCGGCAGGGACACTACGAGCAGTACTTC	TRBJ2-7	TRBV27	-	-
CASSLGQHMNTEAFF	TGTGCCAGCAGCTTAGGACAGCACATGAACACTGAAGCTTTCTTT	TRBJ1-1	TRBV7-8	-	-
CASSQDKRDYEQYF	TGCGCCAGCAGTCAGGACAAAAGGGACTACGAGCAGTACTTC	TRBJ2-7	TRBV23-1	-	-
CASNTNRVSTQYF	TGTGCCAGCAACACGAACAGGGTATCTACGCAGTATTTT	TRBJ2-3	TRBV5-6	-	-
CASSLVWRGVFNEQFF	TGTGCCAGCAGCTTAGTCTGGCGGGGGGTTTTCAATGAGCAGTTCTTC	TRBJ2-1	TRBV7-6	TRBD2	-
CSVVRGRSYEQYF	TGCAGCGTTGTCAGGGGGAGGTCCTACGAGCAGTACTTC	TRBJ2-7	TRBV29-1	-	-
CASSPDSGESYNEQFF	TGTGCCAGCAGTCCCGATAGCGGGGAAAGCTACAATGAGCAGTTCTTC	TRBJ2-1	TRBV7-9	TRBD2	-
CASKGGGSSPDTQYF	TGTGCCAGCAAGGGGGGCGGGAGTTCGCCAGATACGCAGTATTTT	TRBJ2-3	TRBV2	-	-
CASSPQRDTGELFF	TGTGCCAGTAGTCCCCAGCGGGACACCGGGGAGCTGTTTTTT	TRBJ2-2	TRBV19	-	few
CASSVGTSGSWGVDEQFF	TGCGCCAGCTCCGTAGGGACTAGCGGGAGTTGGGGAGTCGATGAGCAGTTCTTC	TRBJ2-1	TRBV5-1	TRBD2	-
CASSLTGTDYEQYF	TGTGCCAGCAGCTTAACCGGGACAGACTACGAGCAGTACTTC	TRBJ2-7	TRBV7-9	TRBD1	-
CASSLESQGTEAFF	TGTGCCAGCAGCTTAGAGTCCCAGGGGACTGAAGCTTTCTTT	TRBJ1-1	TRBV11-2	-	-
CASMGGAEDYGYTF	TGTGCCAGTATGGGGGGGGCTGAAGACTATGGCTACACCTTC	TRBJ1-2	TRBV19	-	-
CASSRGGVYEQYF	TGTGCCAGCAGTAGGGGAGGTGTCTACGAGCAGTACTTC	TRBJ2-7	TRBV25-1	-	-
CASSKGLQETQYF	TGTGCCAGCAGTAAGGGACTCCAAGAGACCCAGTACTTC	TRBJ2-5	TRBV12-3/TRBV12-4	-	-
CASSLAGGFSYNEQFF	TGTGCCAGCAGCCTAGCGGGGGGTTTCTCCTACAATGAGCAGTTCTTC	TRBJ2-1	TRBV7-3	TRBD2	once
CATSADRGENQDTQYF	TGTGCCACCAGTGCCGACAGGGGGGAGAATCAAGATACGCAGTATTTT	TRBJ2-3	TRBV24-1	TRBD1	-
CASSQGPLAGEQFF	TGTGCCAGCAGCCAAGGACCCCTAGCTGGTGAGCAGTTCTTC	TRBJ2-1	TRBV14	-	-
CASSQDSSGSGGTQYF	TGTGCCAGCAGCCAAGACTCTAGCGGGAGCGGCGGGACCCAGTACTTC	TRBJ2-5	TRBV3-1/TRBV3-2	TRBD2	-